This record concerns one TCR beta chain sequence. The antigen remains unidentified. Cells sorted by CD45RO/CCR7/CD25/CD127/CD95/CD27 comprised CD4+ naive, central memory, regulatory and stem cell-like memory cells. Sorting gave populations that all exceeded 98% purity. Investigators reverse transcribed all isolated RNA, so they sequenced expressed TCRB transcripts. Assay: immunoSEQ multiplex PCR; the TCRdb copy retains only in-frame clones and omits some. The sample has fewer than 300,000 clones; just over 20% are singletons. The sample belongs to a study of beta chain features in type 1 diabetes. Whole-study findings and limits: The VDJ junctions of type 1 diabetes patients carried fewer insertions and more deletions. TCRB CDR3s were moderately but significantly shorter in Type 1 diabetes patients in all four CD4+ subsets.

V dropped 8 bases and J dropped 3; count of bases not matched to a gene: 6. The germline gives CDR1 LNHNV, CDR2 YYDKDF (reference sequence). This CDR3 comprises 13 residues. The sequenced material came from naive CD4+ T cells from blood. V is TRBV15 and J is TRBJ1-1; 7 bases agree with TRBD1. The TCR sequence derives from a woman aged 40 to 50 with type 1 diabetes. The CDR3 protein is CATAGDSYTEAFF. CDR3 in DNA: TGTGCCACCGCTGGGGACAGCTACACTGAAGCTTTCTTT.